These T cell receptor beta chains were read from a single sample in a study of cytotoxic CD8 clonotypes in ibrutinib-treated CLL. Generated by immunoSEQ multiplex PCR, the TCRdb table keeps only in-frame clones and is missing some. The sample contains approximately 45,000 clones, under 75% of which appear only once. Sequencing used PBMCs, obtained after 12 months of ibrutinib treatment. The receptors here all came from a human donor with chronic lymphocytic leukemia. Both conserved end residues are part of each CDR3. The order of the fields is D gene, V gene, J gene, CDR3 length, clone size, CDR3 protein, CDR3 DNA. D genes are given only for firm matches. A clone size is listed for some rows: how often the clone was seen (once, few, many), or a class if it is expanded.

d_call: TRBD2
v_call: TRBV5-1
j_call: TRBJ2-1
cdr3_length: 15
clone_size: NA
cdr3_aa: CASSLKLAGNNEQFF
cdr3_nt: TGCGCCAGCAGCTTGAAGCTAGCGGGGAACAATGAGCAGTTCTTC

d_call: NA
v_call: TRBV5-1
j_call: TRBJ2-2
cdr3_length: 13
clone_size: NA
cdr3_aa: CASSLPGLDGLFF
cdr3_nt: TGCGCCAGCAGCCTCCCGGGTCTCGACGGGCTGTTTTTT

d_call: TRBD1
v_call: TRBV9
j_call: TRBJ2-7
cdr3_length: 17
clone_size: NA
cdr3_aa: CAYQGTGDTPLTYEQYF
cdr3_nt: TGTGCCTATCAAGGGACAGGGGATACTCCGCTTACGTACGAGCAGTACTTC

d_call: NA
v_call: TRBV6-1
j_call: TRBJ1-4
cdr3_length: 16
clone_size: NA
cdr3_aa: CASSDYRAGYREKLFF
cdr3_nt: TGTGCCAGCAGTGACTACAGGGCCGGTTACAGGGAAAAACTGTTTTTT

d_call: TRBD1
v_call: TRBV19
j_call: TRBJ2-7
cdr3_length: 14
clone_size: once
cdr3_aa: CASSRQGAGNEQYF
cdr3_nt: TGTGCCAGTAGCAGACAGGGGGCAGGGAACGAGCAGTACTTC

d_call: NA
v_call: TRBV5-1
j_call: TRBJ1-4
cdr3_length: 13
clone_size: NA
cdr3_aa: CTSAGGLMKNCFF
cdr3_nt: NA

d_call: NA
v_call: TRBV27
j_call: TRBJ2-3
cdr3_length: 16
clone_size: NA
cdr3_aa: CASTDYSSGFTDTQYF
cdr3_nt: TGTGCCAGCACTGACTATAGTAGCGGTTTCACAGATACGCAGTATTTT

d_call: TRBD1
v_call: TRBV5-1
j_call: TRBJ2-7
cdr3_length: 15
clone_size: NA
cdr3_aa: CASSLEGQGSYEQYF
cdr3_nt: TGCGCCAGCAGCTTGGAGGGACAGGGATCCTACGAGCAGTACTTC

d_call: NA
v_call: TRBV6-1
j_call: TRBJ2-7
cdr3_length: 11
clone_size: NA
cdr3_aa: CASMGEYEQYF
cdr3_nt: TGTGCCAGCATGGGGGAATACGAGCAGTACTTC

d_call: TRBD1
v_call: TRBV27
j_call: TRBJ2-7
cdr3_length: 17
clone_size: NA
cdr3_aa: CASSFFHRGESSYEQYF
cdr3_nt: TGTGCCAGCAGTTTCTTCCACAGGGGCGAGAGCTCCTACGAGCAGTACTTC

d_call: NA
v_call: TRBV18
j_call: TRBJ2-6
cdr3_length: 12
clone_size: NA
cdr3_aa: CASSPGANVLTF
cdr3_nt: TGTGCCAGCTCACCTGGGGCCAACGTCCTGACTTTC

d_call: NA
v_call: TRBV5-1
j_call: TRBJ1-5
cdr3_length: 15
clone_size: few
cdr3_aa: CASREGANSNQPQHF
cdr3_nt: TGCGCCAGCAGGGAGGGAGCTAATAGCAATCAGCCCCAGCATTTT

d_call: NA
v_call: TRBV2
j_call: TRBJ2-5
cdr3_length: 12
clone_size: few
cdr3_aa: CASSEGDETQYF
cdr3_nt: TGTGCCAGCAGTGAAGGGGACGAGACCCAGTACTTC

d_call: NA
v_call: TRBV6-5
j_call: TRBJ2-5
cdr3_length: 15
clone_size: NA
cdr3_aa: CASSYGRGPQETQYF
cdr3_nt: TGTGCCAGCAGTTATGGGAGGGGGCCCCAAGAGACCCAGTACTTC

d_call: NA
v_call: TRBV29-1
j_call: TRBJ1-2
cdr3_length: 13
clone_size: few
cdr3_aa: CSVEQEYNYGYTF
cdr3_nt: TGCAGCGTTGAACAGGAATACAACTATGGCTACACCTTC

d_call: NA
v_call: TRBV7-9
j_call: TRBJ1-2
cdr3_length: 14
clone_size: NA
cdr3_aa: CASSLEPTNYGYTF
cdr3_nt: TGTGCCAGCAGCTTAGAACCGACTAACTATGGCTACACCTTC

d_call: NA
v_call: TRBV7-2
j_call: TRBJ1-6
cdr3_length: 14
clone_size: NA
cdr3_aa: CASSLSGQSHALHF
cdr3_nt: TGTGCCAGCAGCTTATCCGGACAAAGCCACGCCCTCCACTTT

d_call: NA
v_call: TRBV5-1
j_call: TRBJ2-7
cdr3_length: 12
clone_size: few
cdr3_aa: CASSPPPGEQYF
cdr3_nt: TGCGCCAGCAGCCCCCCCCCTGGCGAGCAGTACTTC

d_call: TRBD1
v_call: TRBV7-3
j_call: TRBJ1-2
cdr3_length: 15
clone_size: few
cdr3_aa: CASSPGPGQAYGYTF
cdr3_nt: TGTGCCAGCAGCCCTGGGCCGGGACAGGCTTATGGCTACACCTTC

d_call: NA
v_call: TRBV18
j_call: TRBJ1-1
cdr3_length: 13
clone_size: once
cdr3_aa: CASSPQANTEAFF
cdr3_nt: TGTGCCAGCTCACCGCAGGCAAACACTGAAGCTTTCTTT

d_call: NA
v_call: TRBV18
j_call: TRBJ1-1
cdr3_length: 18
clone_size: NA
cdr3_aa: CASSPEALLVGTNTEAFF
cdr3_nt: TGTGCCAGCTCACCGGAAGCCCTTTTGGTCGGGACGAACACTGAAGCTTTCTTT

d_call: TRBD1
v_call: TRBV19
j_call: TRBJ1-5
cdr3_length: 16
clone_size: NA
cdr3_aa: CASSTGTGRSNQPQHF
cdr3_nt: TGTGCCAGTAGTACTGGGACAGGGAGGAGCAATCAGCCCCAGCATTTT